This TCR beta chain was sequenced in a study of shared clonotypes between healthy human individuals. Comment on this clone: Its antigen is as yet unknown.

CDR1 is SGHRS, CDR2 YFSETQ, per germline. Trimming took off 3 bases at V and 4 bases at J, with 29 bases between the two ends. The CDR3 length is 20 residues. Both subsets, CD45RA+ naive and CD45RA-negative memory, were split from the CD4+ cells. Generated by immunoSEQ multiplex PCR, the TCRdb table keeps only in-frame clones and is missing some. The data show 2 million to 3 million clones, roughly 93% seen once. Whole-study results and caveats: Rarefaction analysis demonstrated incomplete sorted-subset sequencing notwithstanding large depth. Investigators expected sequencing depth to affect clonotype sharing among donors. Shared clonotypes across all four donors exceeded non-shared ones in generation probability.

The sample comprised naive CD4+ T cells from PBMCs. The subset: CD45RA+ positively selected. The rearrangement links TRBV5-1 to TRBJ2-1; perhaps TRBD1 as D (7 bases). This clonotype was sampled from a man younger than 35 in good health. Some clones in this sample may be carry-over from other donors' samples. The CDR3 sequence is CASSSGGGGGGPPGYNEQFF. DNA of the CDR3: TGCGCCAGCAGCTCAGGAGGGGGCGGAGGGGGACCCCCCGGGTACAATGAGCAGTTCTTC.